The next 30 T cell receptor beta chains were all read from a single sample in a study of vaccination effects on CD4 cells after COVID-19. Method: immunoSEQ multiplex PCR; TCRdb's copy keeps in-frame clones and lacks some. The sample contains tens of thousands of clones, 60% to 80% of which appear only once. Viral peptide pools were used in the ViraFEST assay to expand antigen-specific CD4+ T cells, and sequencing came afterward. Following 10 days of culture, CD4+ T cells were isolated. All vaccine recipients tested negative for nucleocapsid antibodies and had never contracted SARS-CoV-2 infection. These receptors are not linked to any known antigen. Sequenced here: CD4+ T cells from PBMCs cultured with HCoV-NL63 spike peptides, sampled before COVID-19 vaccination. These receptor sequences come from a human donor who received a COVID-19 vaccine.

The genes are TRBV7-8 and TRBJ2-2; TRBD1 matches 8 bases. This CDR3 has 15 residues. V lost 5 bases, J lost 0 bases, and 2 bases stayed unmatched. The germline V gene has CDR1 SGHVS and CDR2 FQNEAQ. Written as DNA, the CDR3 is TGTGCCAGCAGCCCGGGACAGGCGAACACCGGGGAGCTGTTTTTT. Translating gives CASSPGQANTGELFF.

The chain joins TRBV28 to TRBJ1-5; 7 nucleotides match TRBD1. With 8 bases clipped from V and 3 bases from J, the junction kept 13 bases outside the gene matches. Germline assignment: CDR1 MDHEN and CDR2 SYDVKM. This CDR3 is 16 amino acids long. The CDR3 coding sequence is TGTGCCAGCGGGGAGGAGGGCAGGGGGGACAATCAGCCCCAGCATTTT. Protein product: CASGEEGRGDNQPQHF. The whole variable domain, filled in from reference TRBV28 and TRBJ1-5, reads DVKVTQSSRYLVKRTGEKVFLECVQDMDHENMFWYRQDPGLGLRLIYFSYDVKMKEKGDIPEGYSVSREKKERFSLILESASTNQTSMYLCASGEEGRGDNQPQHFGDGTRLSIL.

The rearrangement uses TRBV4-1 and TRBJ2-6; 7 bases match TRBD2. The CDR3 runs 17 residues. Losses at the gene ends were 1 base for V and 2 bases for J; bases not matched to a gene: 5. The germline V gene has CDR1 MGHRA and CDR2 YSYEKL. DNA of the CDR3: TGCGCCAGCAGCCAAGCAGGCGGGGGTACTGGGGCCAACGTCCTGACTTTC. Translated, it gives CASSQAGGGTGANVLTF.

This clone was recorded only once. The CDR3 sequence: CASSEIAGPNEKLFF. CDR3 in DNA: TGTGCCAGCAGTGAAATAGCAGGACCTAATGAAAAACTGTTTTTT. J is TRBJ1-4 and V is TRBV2; D is undetermined. Germline CDR1 and CDR2: SNHLY and FYNNEI. This CDR3 spans 15 amino acids. Trimming took off 2 bases at V and 3 bases at J, with 10 bases between the two ends. Filled out from reference TRBV2 and TRBJ1-4, the complete variable domain reads EPEVTQTPSHQVTQMGQEVILRCVPISNHLYFYWYRQILGQKVEFLVSFYNNEISEKSEIFDDQFSVERPDGSNFTLKIRSTKLEDSAMYFCASSEIAGPNEKLFFGSGTQLSVL.

V usage is TRBV6-5 and J usage is TRBJ1-1; D is uncertain. Germline lookup yields CDR1 MNHEY and CDR2 SVGAGI. Trimming stripped 6 bases from V and 0 bases from J, with 8 bases between. This CDR3 comprises 13 residues. The CDR3 sequence: CASRNQMNTEAFF. The CDR3 region has the DNA TGTGCCAGCAGGAACCAGATGAACACTGAAGCTTTCTTT.

The chain links TRBV4-1 to TRBJ1-1; D is perhaps TRBD1 (5 bases). Trimming shortened V by 6 bases and J by 4 bases, and 24 bases separated the two germline ends. Looked up from germline, CDR1 is MGHRA and CDR2 is YSYEKL. The CDR3 has 17 amino acids. The CDR3 nucleotides are TGCGCCAGCAGACAAAACAAGGAAGCGGGGGTGGTCACTGAAGCTTTCTTT. It encodes CASRQNKEAGVVTEAFF.

This clone has just a few counts. The chain links TRBV9 to TRBJ2-3; TRBD1 matches at 9 bases. The CDR3 has 16 residues. Germline CDR1 is SGDLS and CDR2 is YYNGEE. Losses at the gene ends were 4 bases for V and 0 bases for J; bases not matched to a gene: 6. CDR3 sequence: CASSPRTGASTDTQYF. In nucleotides, the CDR3 is TGTGCCAGCAGCCCTCGGACAGGGGCGAGCACAGATACGCAGTATTTT.

The chain uses TRBV10-3 and TRBJ2-5; D is ambiguous. The CDR3 runs to 15 residues. Germline V gives CDR1 ENHRY, CDR2 SYGVKD. V was pared by 0 bases and J by 4 bases, with 12 bases between. DNA for the CDR3: TGTGCCATCAGTGAGTCGAATGCCTCGCCAGAGACCCAGTACTTC. This translates into CAISESNASPETQYF.

This chain uses TRBV11-3 with TRBJ1-5; the match to TRBD1 covers 7 bases. With V trimmed by 5 bases and J by 6 bases, 16 bases remained unmatched. CDR3 length: 17 amino acids. CDR1 is SGHNT, CDR2 YENEEA, per germline. This CDR3 is CASSLPRDSFVGQPQHF. As DNA, the CDR3 is TGTGCCAGCAGCCTCCCGAGGGACAGTTTCGTGGGTCAGCCCCAGCATTTT.

The V gene is TRBV4-1, the J gene TRBJ1-2; maybe TRBD1 (5 bases). Per germline, CDR1 MGHRA and CDR2 YSYEKL. This CDR3 is built from 17 residues. Trimming pared 5 bases from V and 2 bases from J, leaving 21 bases between. The CDR3 bases are TGCGCCAGCAGCGCTCGCGAAGCCGGGGGGGGAAACTATGGCTACACCTTC. Amino acid sequence: CASSAREAGGGNYGYTF.

V usage is TRBV19 and J usage is TRBJ2-1; D may correspond to TRBD1 or TRBD2 (5 bases each). Germline V gene sequence: CDR1 LNHDA, CDR2 SQIVND (reference sequence). The V end lost 7 bases, the J end lost 5 bases, and 21 bases lay between the germline ends. The CDR3 spans 16 residues. CDR3 in DNA: TGTGCCAGTATTTCCCTGGGACGTACGTCAGACAATGAGCAGTTCTTC. Amino acids: CASISLGRTSDNEQFF.

This clone was counted once. The chain employs TRBV6-4 and TRBJ2-2, with unresolved D. CDR3 length: 14 amino acids. Trimming pared 4 bases from V and 6 bases from J, leaving 12 bases between. The germline V gene encodes CDR1 MRHNA and CDR2 SNTAGT. Here the CDR3 DNA reads TGTGCCAGCAGTGTAGGAACGTACGCCGGGGAGCTGTTTTTT. Translating gives CASSVGTYAGELFF.

This chain joins TRBV7-2 and TRBJ1-2; weak D call: TRBD1 (5 bases). The germline gives CDR1 SGHTA, CDR2 FQGNSA. V shed 0 bases and J shed 0 bases, with 17 bases lying between them. The CDR3 loop spans 18 amino acids. The CDR3 region is CASSLALGRGLANYGYTF. The CDR3 region has the DNA TGTGCCAGCAGCTTAGCGCTCGGGAGGGGATTAGCTAACTATGGCTACACCTTC. The full variable domain, its missing parts supplied by reference TRBV7-2 and TRBJ1-2, is GAGVSQSPSNKVTEKGKDVELRCDPISGHTALYWYRQSLGQGLEFLIYFQGNSAPDKSGLPSDRFSAERTGGSVSTLTIQRTQQEDSAVYLCASSLALGRGLANYGYTFGSGTRLTVV.

This chain connects TRBV10-2 to TRBJ1-1, with a weak D call TRBD1 (6 bases). The germline V and J ends were trimmed by 6 bases and 11 bases, with 16 bases remaining between them. The CDR3 totals 12 residues. CDR1 and CDR2 (germline): WSHSY, SAAADI. The DNA of the CDR3 is TGCGCCAGCAGAGATGCAGGGGACCGGGCTTTCTTT. Its translation is CASRDAGDRAFF.

The rearrangement joins TRBV7-2 to TRBJ1-1; D is uncertain. Trimming shortened V by 5 bases and J by 0 bases, and 13 bases separated the two germline ends. The CDR3 loop spans 15 amino acids. Germline CDR1 is SGHTA and CDR2 is FQGNSA. The CDR3 nucleotides are TGTGCCAGCAGCGCCAGGACGGAAGTGAACACTGAAGCTTTCTTT. It translates to CASSARTEVNTEAFF. The full variable domain, completed using reference TRBV7-2 and TRBJ1-1, is GAGVSQSPSNKVTEKGKDVELRCDPISGHTALYWYRQSLGQGLEFLIYFQGNSAPDKSGLPSDRFSAERTGGSVSTLTIQRTQQEDSAVYLCASSARTEVNTEAFFGQGTRLTVV.

This rearrangement joins TRBV5-1 to TRBJ1-1, with 8 nucleotides matching TRBD1. V shed 5 bases, J shed 6 bases, and the junction held 9 bases outside the gene matches. CDR3 length: 14 residues. CDR1 SGHRS and CDR2 YFSETQ come from the germline V gene. CDR3 in amino acids: CASSNPQGAAEAFF. The CDR3 coding sequence is TGCGCCAGCAGTAATCCTCAGGGGGCCGCTGAAGCTTTCTTT. The full variable domain, its missing parts supplied by reference TRBV5-1 and TRBJ1-1, is KAGVTQTPRYLIKTRGQQVTLSCSPISGHRSVSWYQQTPGQGLQFLFEYFSETQRNKGNFPGRFSGRQFSNSRSEMNVSTLELGDSALYLCASSNPQGAAEAFFGQGTRLTVV.

The V gene is TRBV7-3, the J gene TRBJ1-5; 7 nucleotides match TRBD1. There are 15 residues in the CDR3. V was pared by 2 bases and J by 4 bases, with 5 bases of the junction left unmatched. Germline V lookup: CDR1 SGHTA, CDR2 FQGTGA. The CDR3 DNA follows: TGTGCCAGCAGCTTAGGAGGGGGCTTTAATCAGCCCCAGCATTTT. Its translation is CASSLGGGFNQPQHF.

This chain connects TRBV10-1 to TRBJ1-2; D remains unclear. Germline V CDR1 and CDR2: WNHNN, SYGVQD (reference sequence). The V gene lost 4 bases and the J gene lost 4 bases, with 10 bases spanning the gap. This CDR3 contains 13 residues. The chain's CDR3 is CASSAGSSYGYTF. CDR3 nucleotides: TGCGCCAGCAGTGCGGGCAGCTCCTATGGCTACACCTTC.

This clone was seen once. The chain links TRBV2 to TRBJ1-2; TRBD1 might be the D (5 bases). Germline V gene sequence: CDR1 SNHLY, CDR2 FYNNEI. This CDR3 is 15 amino acids long. V was clipped by 4 bases and J by 1 base, with 13 bases between them. CDR3 nucleotide sequence: TGTGCCAGCAGTGTATTAAGGGGAGGTAACTATGGCTACACCTTC. Residues: CASSVLRGGNYGYTF. Looking up the rest from reference TRBV2 and TRBJ1-2 gives the full variable domain: EPEVTQTPSHQVTQMGQEVILRCVPISNHLYFYWYRQILGQKVEFLVSFYNNEISEKSEIFDDQFSVERPDGSNFTLKIRSTKLEDSAMYFCASSVLRGGNYGYTFGSGTRLTVV.

This chain links TRBV27 with TRBJ2-1; D is possibly TRBD2 (6 bases). V gave up 2 bases and J gave up 4 bases, with 21 bases separating them. Germline CDR1 reads MNHEY; CDR2 reads SMNVEV (reference sequence). This CDR3 is 18 amino acids long. The CDR3 loop is CASSLRLVPGVAYNEQFF. The CDR3 DNA sequence: TGTGCCAGCAGTTTAAGACTAGTGCCCGGGGTTGCGTACAATGAGCAGTTCTTC.

This rearrangement joins TRBV12-3 or TRBV12-4 to TRBJ2-1, with a tentative D call TRBD2 (6 bases). V dropped 6 bases and J dropped 7 bases, with 13 bases sitting between them. The CDR3 extends over 13 amino acids. This CDR3 is CASSRGRGNEQFF. CDR3 nucleotides: TGTGCCAGCAGCCGTGGACGGGGGAATGAGCAGTTCTTC.

V and J are TRBV18 and TRBJ1-5; 11 bases match TRBD1. V lost 0 bases to trimming and J lost 1 base; unmatched junction nucleotides: 5. The CDR3 loop spans 18 amino acids. Germline CDR1 and CDR2: KGHSH and LQKENI. The CDR3 sequence is CASSPPGQGVLSNQPQHF. The CDR3 region has the DNA TGTGCCAGCTCACCACCGGGACAGGGGGTTCTAAGCAATCAGCCCCAGCATTTT.

A few counts support this clone. The chain uses TRBV5-1 and TRBJ1-3, with D tentatively TRBD1 (5 bases). This CDR3 has 16 residues. V shed 1 base and J shed 0 bases, with 11 bases lying between them. Germline CDR1 reads SGHRS; CDR2 reads YFSETQ. The CDR3 loop is CASSLMGENSGNTIYF. CDR3 in DNA: TGCGCCAGCAGCTTGATGGGGGAAAACTCTGGAAACACCATATATTTT.

The V call is TRBV6-4, the J call TRBJ1-2, with TRBD1 matching 7 bases. CDR3 size: 15 residues. V shed 2 bases and J 0 bases; nucleotides not matched to a gene: 3. In germline, CDR1 is MRHNA, CDR2 SNTAGT. Written as DNA, the CDR3 is TGTGCCAGCAGTGACCACGGACAGGCTAACTATGGCTACACCTTC. Residues: CASSDHGQANYGYTF.

The table lists this clone with a few counts. This chain uses TRBV5-1 with TRBJ2-3, with 8 bases that match TRBD2. The CDR3 has 16 residues. J gave up 4 bases and V 2 bases, and 9 bases lay outside the gene matches. CDR1 is SGHRS, CDR2 YFSETQ, per germline. As DNA, the CDR3 is TGCGCCAGCAGCTTACAGTCAGCGGGGGTGGCAGATACGCAGTATTTT. It codes for CASSLQSAGVADTQYF. Using reference TRBV5-1 and TRBJ2-3 for the parts outside the CDR3, the full variable domain is KAGVTQTPRYLIKTRGQQVTLSCSPISGHRSVSWYQQTPGQGLQFLFEYFSETQRNKGNFPGRFSGRQFSNSRSEMNVSTLELGDSALYLCASSLQSAGVADTQYFGPGTRLTVL.

The gene calls are TRBV7-3 and TRBJ2-5, with D tentatively TRBD1 or TRBD2 (6 bases each). CDR3 length equals 14 residues. Trimming shortened V by 5 bases and J by 5 bases, and 15 bases separated the two germline ends. CDR1 SGHTA and CDR2 FQGTGA come from the germline V gene. The CDR3 region is CASSRDGGTETQYF. The DNA for the CDR3 is TGTGCCAGCAGCCGGGACGGGGGCACGGAGACCCAGTACTTC.

This sequence joins TRBV7-8 and TRBJ2-5; TRBD1 matches 8 bases. Germline assignment: CDR1 SGHVS and CDR2 FQNEAQ. V trimming: 5 bases; J trimming: 5 bases; junction bases outside the gene matches: 7. This CDR3 has 14 amino acids. The DNA of the CDR3 is TGTGCCAGCAGCACGAGGACAGGGTTGGAGACCCAGTACTTC. It specifies CASSTRTGLETQYF.

This clone has only a few counts. The chain has TRBV19 and TRBJ1-2; TRBD1 matches 10 bases. Germline trimming cut 2 bases from V and 8 bases from J; bases unmatched to any gene: 5. Germline V gives CDR1 LNHDA, CDR2 SQIVND (reference sequence). The length of the CDR3 is 14 residues. The chain's CDR3 is CASSIRRTGGGYTF. CDR3 bases: TGTGCCAGTAGTATAAGGAGGACAGGGGGAGGCTACACCTTC.

This clone was observed once. This rearrangement joins TRBV7-2 to TRBJ2-1, with 8 bases aligning to TRBD1. J lost 3 bases, V lost 5 bases, and 6 bases had no gene match. Germline CDR1 is SGHTA and CDR2 is FQGNSA. The CDR3 is made up of 15 amino acids. Here the CDR3 reads CASSEGQGGYNEQFF. CDR3 in DNA: TGTGCCAGCAGCGAAGGACAGGGTGGCTACAATGAGCAGTTCTTC.

This clone turned up a few times. This chain uses TRBV7-3 with TRBJ1-1; D perhaps matches TRBD1 (5 bases). Trimming shortened V by 4 bases and J by 1 base, and 13 bases separated the two germline ends. Per germline, CDR1 SGHTA and CDR2 FQGTGA. CDR3 size: 15 residues. CDR3: CASSSQGGANTEAFF. The DNA of the CDR3 is TGTGCCAGCAGCTCACAAGGAGGGGCGAACACTGAAGCTTTCTTT.